This record covers a single TCR beta chain. The sample belongs to a study of blood T cell repertoires in COVID-19. Study summary: Samples of COVID-19 (acute and convalescent) were obtained from the United States, Italy and Spain. T cells, B-cell-depleted T cells, or PBMCs supplied cDNA or gDNA.

From germline, CDR1 is MDHEN and CDR2 SYDVKM. Trimming took off 6 bases at V and 8 bases at J, with 16 bases between the two ends. The CDR3 is made up of 14 amino acids. Original processing notes: Estimation of nucleated cell counts was performed using reference gene primer amplification. Using immunoSEQ multiplex PCR, the repertoire was profiled, and TCRdb retains in-frame clones only, with some absent. V and J calls plus clone size are reproduced from that table; the DNA served to infer D and trimming. The sample includes about 68,000 clones, 88% of them seen just once. The chain links TRBV28 to TRBJ1-4, with D maybe TRBD1 (5 bases). The TCR sequence derives from a human donor in a cohort sampled during active COVID-19. The specimen was peripheral blood. CDR3 bases: TGTGCCAGCAGCTCAGGGTCCCTGGGGGAAAAACTGTTTTTT. Translated, it gives CASSSGSLGEKLFF.